These 30 T cell receptor beta chains were all obtained from the same sample, sequenced in a study of cytomegalovirus exposure and HLA in healthy donors. Researchers ran the PCR with 60 Vbeta and 13 Jbeta primers. Using immunoSEQ multiplex PCR, the repertoire was profiled, and TCRdb retains in-frame clones only, with some absent. The table includes around 99,000 clones, more than 70% detected once. Sequences were obtained from PBMCs. The source is a man younger than 35 in good health and CMV-seronegative.

V gene TRBV6-1 combines with J gene TRBJ2-7; D might be TRBD2 (6 bases). V dropped 8 bases and J dropped 3 bases, with 17 bases sitting between them. The CDR3 has 14 amino acids. CDR1 and CDR2 (germline): MNHNS, SASEGT. DNA for the CDR3: TGTGCCAGCGGAGGGCGGGGAGCTAACTACGAGCAGTACTTC. Amino acids: CASGGRGANYEQYF.

The chain combines TRBV7-9 with TRBJ1-5, with TRBD1 matching 8 bases. Germline CDR1 SEHNR, CDR2 FQNEAQ (reference sequence). Trimming at V came to 4 bases and at J to 4 bases, leaving 3 bases not matched to a gene. The length of the CDR3 is 14 residues. CDR3 sequence: CASSSDRANQPQHF. The CDR3 DNA reads TGTGCCAGCAGCTCGGACAGGGCGAATCAGCCCCAGCATTTT.

The rearrangement uses TRBV13 and TRBJ2-5; D may be TRBD2 (7 bases). Trimming took 6 bases from V and 2 from J, leaving 13 bases between them. This CDR3 spans 14 amino acids. From germline, CDR1 is PRHDT and CDR2 FYEKMQ (reference sequence). The CDR3 DNA is TGTGCCAGCAGTGTCGGGGGGCATCAAGAGACCCAGTACTTC. Its translation is CASSVGGHQETQYF.

The gene calls are TRBV6-1 and TRBJ1-5; 9 nucleotides align to TRBD1. The V segment lost 6 bases and the J segment 3 bases; nucleotides outside the gene matches: 3. CDR1 is MNHNS and CDR2 is SASEGT in the germline V gene. This CDR3 has 14 residues. CDR3: CASRGTGINQPQHF. Here the CDR3 DNA reads TGTGCCAGCAGGGGGACAGGGATCAATCAGCCCCAGCATTTT.

The chain couples TRBV7-8 to TRBJ1-1; TRBD1 matches at 8 bases. CDR3 length equals 14 residues. Per germline, CDR1 SGHVS and CDR2 FQNEAQ. V lost 2 bases to trimming and J lost 4 bases; unmatched junction nucleotides: 3. The chain's CDR3 is CASSLTQGGTEAFF. CDR3 in DNA: TGTGCCAGCAGCTTAACACAGGGGGGCACTGAAGCTTTCTTT.

The chain joins TRBV19 to TRBJ1-6; D is uncertain. Looked up from germline, CDR1 is LNHDA and CDR2 is SQIVND (reference sequence). Trimming took 5 bases from V and 10 from J, leaving 9 bases between them. The CDR3 is made up of 12 amino acids. CDR3 amino acids: CASSPIRSPLHF. Written as DNA, the CDR3 is TGTGCCAGTAGTCCCATCCGGTCACCCCTCCACTTT.

This chain connects TRBV6-6 to TRBJ2-1; 7 nucleotides align to TRBD1. Germline V gene lookup returns CDR1 MNHNY and CDR2 SVGAGI (reference sequence). The V segment lost 4 bases and the J segment 2 bases; nucleotides outside the gene matches: 2. CDR3 size: 14 residues. This CDR3 reads CASSSGQAYNEQFF. DNA for the CDR3: TGTGCCAGCAGTTCCGGACAGGCCTACAATGAGCAGTTCTTC.

The chain recombines TRBV5-6 with TRBJ1-6, with D perhaps matching TRBD1 (5 bases). The germline V gene encodes CDR1 SGHDT and CDR2 YYEEEE. The length of the CDR3 is 14 residues. Trimming cost V 1 base and J 8 bases, with 10 bases left between them. CDR3 bases: TGTGCCAGCAGCTTGAGTCAGGGTTATTCACCCCTCCACTTT. Encoded protein: CASSLSQGYSPLHF.

The J gene is TRBJ2-7, the V gene TRBV5-1, with 7 positions matching TRBD1. Germline assignment: CDR1 SGHRS and CDR2 YFSETQ. The CDR3 sequence is 13 residues long. The trim removed 2 bases at V and 3 bases at J, leaving 2 bases unmatched. CDR3 bases: TGCGCCAGCAGCTTAGGACAGGTCTACGAGCAGTACTTC. This translates into CASSLGQVYEQYF. Full variable domain (missing parts from reference TRBV5-1 and TRBJ2-7): KAGVTQTPRYLIKTRGQQVTLSCSPISGHRSVSWYQQTPGQGLQFLFEYFSETQRNKGNFPGRFSGRQFSNSRSEMNVSTLELGDSALYLCASSLGQVYEQYFGPGTRLTVT.

This clone was detected only a few times. This sequence joins TRBV4-2 and TRBJ1-1, with D perhaps TRBD1 (5 bases). The ends were cut back, 2 bases at V and 6 bases at J, with 13 bases in the middle. The CDR3 covers 14 residues. CDR1 LGHNA and CDR2 YNFKEQ come from the germline V gene. CDR3 DNA sequence: TGTGCCAGCAGCCAACAACTTACAGGATCTGAAGCTTTCTTT. Its translation: CASSQQLTGSEAFF.

The V call is TRBV27, the J call TRBJ2-7; TRBD1 aligns across 10 bases. J lost 2 bases, V lost 8 bases, and 6 bases had no gene match. The V gene's germline CDR1 is MNHEY and CDR2 SMNVEV (reference sequence). The CDR3 has 14 amino acids. The CDR3, as DNA: TGTGCCAGCGCGGGACAGGGGTTTGCCTACGAGCAGTACTTC. Its protein is CASAGQGFAYEQYF.

This rearrangement joins TRBV11-2 to TRBJ1-4; D is possibly TRBD1 (6 bases). Germline CDR1 is SGHAT and CDR2 is FQNNGV. CDR3 length: 13 residues. The ends were cut back, 3 bases at V and 10 bases at J, with 12 bases in the middle. CDR3 DNA: TGTGCCAGCAGCTTTGGACAGCGGGGAAAACTGTTTTTT. It translates to CASSFGQRGKLFF.

V and J are TRBV9 and TRBJ2-2; D remains unclear. The CDR3 extends over 15 amino acids. Germline V gene sequence: CDR1 SGDLS, CDR2 YYNGEE. V lost 0 bases, J lost 1 base, and 7 bases lay in between. CDR3 residues: CASSVELRNTGELFF. The CDR3 DNA is TGTGCCAGCAGCGTAGAATTGAGGAACACCGGGGAGCTGTTTTTT.

This chain joins TRBV13 and TRBJ1-2; perhaps TRBD1 as D (6 bases). Germline V gene data show CDR1 as PRHDT and CDR2 as FYEKMQ (reference sequence). There are 13 residues in the CDR3. Trimming pared 0 bases from V and 6 bases from J, leaving 8 bases between. CDR3 residues: CASSLGGGDGYTF. The CDR3 nucleotides are TGTGCCAGCAGCTTAGGAGGGGGGGATGGCTACACCTTC. Based on the CDR3 plus reference TRBV13 and TRBJ1-2, the full variable domain is AAGVIQSPRHLIKEKRETATLKCYPIPRHDTVYWYQQGPGQDPQFLISFYEKMQSDKGSIPDRFSAQQFSDYHSELNMSSLELGDSALYFCASSLGGGDGYTFGSGTRLTVV.

This chain joins TRBV7-7 and TRBJ2-2; D is perhaps TRBD2 (6 bases). The germline gives CDR1 SSHAT, CDR2 FNYEAQ (reference sequence). Trimming took 1 base from V and 0 from J, leaving 15 bases between them. The CDR3 is 18 residues long. Written as DNA, the CDR3 is TGTGCCAGCAGCTTAGAGCGCGTTGGGGGGACGAACACCGGGGAGCTGTTTTTT. Translated, it gives CASSLERVGGTNTGELFF.

The chain combines TRBV15 with TRBJ2-1, with 9 nucleotides matching TRBD2. V trimming: 0 bases; J trimming: 2 bases; junction bases outside the gene matches: 5. The CDR3 covers 17 residues. Germline values: CDR1 LNHNV, CDR2 YYDKDF (reference sequence). The CDR3 is CATSRDRLAGPYNEQFF. The CDR3 region has the DNA TGTGCCACCAGCAGAGATCGTCTAGCGGGGCCCTACAATGAGCAGTTCTTC. The variable domain in full, with the rest retrieved from reference TRBV15 and TRBJ2-1, is DAMVIQNPRYQVTQFGKPVTLSCSQTLNHNVMYWYQQKSSQAPKLLFHYYDKDFNNEADTPDNFQSRRPNTSFCFLDIRSPGLGDTAMYLCATSRDRLAGPYNEQFFGPGTRLTVL.

The chain links TRBV6-1 to TRBJ1-2; 9 bases fit TRBD1. V was clipped by 6 bases and J by 4 bases; unmatched bases: 6. Germline-derived CDR1 and CDR2 are MNHNS and SASEGT. The CDR3 spans 14 residues. The CDR3 region has the DNA TGTGCCAGCAGGCCACAGGGGGCAAGCTATGGCTACACCTTC. Amino acids: CASRPQGASYGYTF.

This clone was detected once. V usage is TRBV7-3 and J usage is TRBJ2-4, with D possibly matching TRBD2 (5 bases). Looked up from germline, CDR1 is SGHTA and CDR2 is FQGTGA. CDR3 length: 14 residues. V gave up 0 bases and J gave up 4 bases, with 7 bases separating them. This CDR3 reads CASSLTGGKNIQYF. The CDR3 DNA sequence: TGTGCCAGCAGCTTAACGGGCGGGAAAAACATTCAGTACTTC. Complete variable domain (other parts from reference TRBV7-3 and TRBJ2-4): GAGVSQTPSNKVTEKGKYVELRCDPISGHTALYWYRQSLGQGPEFLIYFQGTGAADDSGLPNDRFFAVRPEGSVSTLKIQRTERGDSAVYLCASSLTGGKNIQYFGAGTRLSVL.

The chain links TRBV18 to TRBJ2-2; 10 bases agree with TRBD1. The CDR3 sequence is 15 residues long. Germline-derived CDR1 and CDR2 are KGHSH and LQKENI. The J segment lost 4 bases and the V segment lost 5 bases, leaving 4 bases of the junction unmatched. This CDR3 is CASSTGTGATGELFF. CDR3 coding DNA: TGTGCCAGCTCAACCGGGACAGGGGCCACCGGGGAGCTGTTTTTT.

The chain has TRBV7-9 and TRBJ1-1, with D perhaps matching TRBD1 (6 bases). Trimming cost V 3 bases and J 5 bases, with 25 bases left between them. CDR1 and CDR2 (germline): SEHNR, FQNEAQ (reference sequence). The CDR3 consists of 18 residues. CDR3 protein: CASSFSGATKILITEAFF. CDR3 DNA: TGTGCCAGCAGCTTCTCAGGGGCGACTAAAATATTAATTACTGAAGCTTTCTTT.

J is TRBJ1-5 and V is TRBV6-5; 7 nucleotides align to TRBD1. The CDR3 has 15 amino acids. Unmatched junction bases numbered 4, after V lost 2 bases and J lost 3 bases. CDR1 is MNHEY, CDR2 SVGAGI, per germline. CDR3 sequence (DNA): TGTGCCAGCAGTTACACGGGACAGCTCAATCAGCCCCAGCATTTT. Translated: CASSYTGQLNQPQHF.

The CDR3 coding sequence is TGTGCCAGCAGCTTGGACACCCGCTCCTATAATTCACCCCTCCACTTT. It is translated as CASSLDTRSYNSPLHF. The genes are TRBV5-6 and TRBJ1-6; D is ambiguous. CDR3 length: 16 amino acids. In germline, CDR1 is SGHDT, CDR2 YYEEEE. V was cut by 0 bases and J by 0 bases, with 7 bases left in between.

The chain couples TRBV29-1 to TRBJ2-7; TRBD1 agrees at 7 bases. From germline, CDR1 is SQVTM and CDR2 ANQGSEA. Trimming cost V 3 bases and J 2 bases; bases outside gene matches: 4. The CDR3 covers 13 residues. The CDR3 bases are TGCAGCGTTGATGGGGACAGCCCCTACGAGCAGTACTTC. Its translation: CSVDGDSPYEQYF.

The genes are TRBV4-2 and TRBJ2-1, with 13 bases aligning to TRBD2. This CDR3 is built from 15 residues. The germline CDR1 and CDR2 sequences are LGHNA and YNFKEQ. The V gene end was trimmed by 4 bases and the J gene end by 8 bases; junction bases not matched to a gene: 5. The CDR3 sequence: CASSPRTSGGDEQFF. CDR3 nucleotide sequence: TGTGCCAGCAGCCCCCGGACTAGCGGGGGCGATGAGCAGTTCTTC.

The J gene is TRBJ2-5, the V gene TRBV7-9, with 14 bases fitting TRBD2. CDR1 and CDR2 from the germline V gene are SEHNR and FQNEAQ (reference sequence). The CDR3 totals 17 residues. With V trimmed by 6 bases and J by 2 bases, 8 bases remained unmatched. This CDR3 is CASRSGTSGGVQETQYF. The CDR3 DNA is TGTGCCAGCAGGTCCGGGACTAGCGGGGGTGTTCAAGAGACCCAGTACTTC.

The V gene is TRBV18, the J gene TRBJ2-5; 7 bases match TRBD2. Trimming cost V 3 bases and J 5 bases; bases outside gene matches: 12. CDR1 is KGHSH, CDR2 LQKENI, per germline. This CDR3 comprises 16 residues. In DNA, the CDR3 is TGTGCCAGCTCACCCACTGGCGGGGGTTACAAGGAGACCCAGTACTTC. It codes for CASSPTGGGYKETQYF.

CDR3 sequence (DNA): TGTGCCAGTGACAGGGGGGGGAACACTGAAGCTTTCTTT. Its protein is CASDRGGNTEAFF. The chain couples TRBV2 to TRBJ1-1, with 9 bases fitting TRBD1. CDR1 is SNHLY, CDR2 FYNNEI, per germline. V was clipped by 9 bases and J by 1 base; unmatched bases: 3. The CDR3 contains 13 residues.

This clone was seen a handful of times. The V gene is TRBV18, the J gene TRBJ2-1, with TRBD1 as a possible D gene (5 bases). The CDR3 covers 14 residues. Per germline, CDR1 KGHSH and CDR2 LQKENI. V lost 8 bases and J lost 0, with 11 bases in between. Here the CDR3 reads CASQTVSSYNEQFF. The CDR3 nucleotides read TGTGCCAGCCAGACAGTTAGCTCCTACAATGAGCAGTTCTTC.

For the CDR3, the DNA is TGCGCCAGCAGCTTGGACGGCAGCGGGGGCCTTAAAGAGACCCAGTACTTC. This gives the protein CASSLDGSGGLKETQYF. The chain links TRBV5-1 to TRBJ2-5; 8 nucleotides line up with TRBD2. With V trimmed by 0 bases and J by 3 bases, 10 bases remained unmatched. CDR1 and CDR2 (germline): SGHRS, YFSETQ. The CDR3 length is 17 residues.

The chain links TRBV11-2 to TRBJ2-7; 12 bases line up with TRBD2. Germline V CDR1 and CDR2: SGHAT, FQNNGV. V was pared by 7 bases and J by 1 base, with 8 bases of the junction left unmatched. CDR3 length: 16 amino acids. CDR3 coding DNA: TGTGCCAGCACCGGACTAGCGGGGTCGGGTTCCTACGAGCAGTACTTC. Protein: CASTGLAGSGSYEQYF.